Below, 11 T cell receptor beta chains from the same sample are listed, as sequenced in a study of blood T cell repertoires in COVID-19. TCRdb's table, derived via immunoSEQ multiplex PCR, lists solely in-frame clones and lacks some. Of about 110,000 clones listed, 75% to 80% are singletons. Sample: peripheral blood. Every receptor here comes from a woman older than 75 with active or convalescent COVID-19.

The count of this clone is one. J is TRBJ2-3 and V is TRBV27; D possibly corresponds to TRBD2 (5 bases). This CDR3 spans 14 amino acids. The V gene's germline CDR1 is MNHEY and CDR2 SMNVEV (reference sequence). The ends were cut back, 6 bases at V and 0 bases at J, with 10 bases in the middle. The CDR3: CASSRGDSTDTQYF. Written as DNA, the CDR3 is TGTGCCAGCAGCCGGGGAGACAGCACAGATACGCAGTATTTT.

The chain combines TRBV7-3 with TRBJ2-2, with TRBD2 matching over 10 bases. The germline CDR1 and CDR2 sequences are SGHTA and FQGTGA. The CDR3 sequence is 17 residues long. The V segment lost 5 bases and the J segment 2 bases; nucleotides outside the gene matches: 8. In DNA form, the CDR3 reads TGTGCCAGCAGCCCGTTAAGCGGGAGGGCCAACACCGGGGAGCTGTTTTTT. This encodes CASSPLSGRANTGELFF.

This chain uses TRBV7-8 with TRBJ2-3, with no clear D. CDR1 SGHVS and CDR2 FQNEAQ come from the germline V gene. The V gene lost 3 bases and the J gene lost 2 bases, with 9 bases spanning the gap. The length of the CDR3 is 14 residues. In DNA, the CDR3 is TGTGCCAGCAGCTTCCCAGGTCCCACAGATACGCAGTATTTT. As protein: CASSFPGPTDTQYF.

CDR3 in amino acids: CASSHGQGSNTQYF. For the CDR3, the DNA is TGTGCCAGCAGCCATGGCCAGGGAAGCAATACGCAGTATTTT. The V and J genes are TRBV3-1 (or the pseudogene TRBV3-2) and TRBJ2-3, with TRBD1 as a possible D gene (5 bases). Germline values: CDR1 LGHDT, CDR2 YNNKEL (reference sequence). The CDR3 length is 14 residues. V was shortened by 3 bases and J by 7 bases, with 14 bases between the two germline ends.

The gene calls are TRBV27 and TRBJ1-1, with TRBD1 matching 7 bases. Germline lookup yields CDR1 MNHEY and CDR2 SMNVEV (reference sequence). Trimming cost V 5 bases and J 1 base; bases outside gene matches: 19. This CDR3 has 19 residues. CDR3 sequence (DNA): TGTGCCAGCAGTCGTAGTCCAGGGGGAGTGTTCTCGACGAACACTGAAGCTTTCTTT. This encodes CASSRSPGGVFSTNTEAFF.

This chain joins TRBV20-1 and TRBJ2-7; the match to TRBD2 covers 8 bases. Per germline, CDR1 DFQATT and CDR2 SNEGSKA (reference sequence). J was trimmed by 5 bases and V by 3 bases; bases with no gene match: 12. This CDR3 is 15 amino acids long. The CDR3 DNA reads as TGCAGTGCTAGTCGCCAGCTAGCGGGCCTGCACGAGCAGTACTTC. It yields the protein CSASRQLAGLHEQYF.

This chain connects TRBV20-1 to TRBJ2-3; tentative D call: TRBD2 (6 bases). Trimming pared 3 bases from V and 1 base from J, leaving 11 bases between. This CDR3 comprises 14 residues. CDR1 and CDR2 from the germline V gene are DFQATT and SNEGSKA (reference sequence). CDR3 nucleotides: TGCAGTGCTAGTGCTAGCGCGCGCACAGATACGCAGTATTTT. This translates into CSASASARTDTQYF.

The genes are TRBV19 and TRBJ2-1; TRBD1 matches at 7 bases. The CDR3 has 16 amino acids. V was pared by 5 bases and J by 3 bases, with 10 bases of the junction left unmatched. Per germline, CDR1 LNHDA and CDR2 SQIVND (reference sequence). CDR3 amino acids: CASSPMDRIFYNEQFF. CDR3 in DNA: TGTGCCAGTAGTCCCATGGACAGGATCTTCTACAATGAGCAGTTCTTC.

The chain couples TRBV5-4 to TRBJ1-1; unclear D gene. Germline CDR1 and CDR2: SGHNT and YYREEE (reference sequence). The CDR3 contains 15 residues. The V gene lost 4 bases and the J gene lost 1 base, with 14 bases spanning the gap. CDR3: CASSPRFGGNTEAFF. For the CDR3, the DNA is TGTGCCAGCAGCCCGCGGTTCGGTGGGAACACTGAAGCTTTCTTT.

The CDR3 sequence is CASSSPRAGSYEQYF. The DNA of the CDR3 is TGTGCCAGCAGTTCCCCCCGAGCGGGGTCCTACGAGCAGTACTTC. The rearrangement uses TRBV27 and TRBJ2-7, with TRBD2 matching 7 bases. CDR1 and CDR2 (germline): MNHEY, SMNVEV (reference sequence). Germline trimming cut 4 bases from V and 1 base from J; bases unmatched to any gene: 7. The CDR3 has 15 amino acids.

The chain couples TRBV5-1 to TRBJ2-7; 9 nucleotides agree with TRBD1. The V segment lost 4 bases and the J segment 3 bases; nucleotides outside the gene matches: 8. Germline V gene lookup returns CDR1 SGHRS and CDR2 YFSETQ. The CDR3 loop spans 15 amino acids. CDR3 sequence: CASSPLTGGFYEQYF. DNA for the CDR3: TGCGCCAGCAGCCCGTTAACAGGGGGCTTCTACGAGCAGTACTTC.